These 27 T cell receptor beta chains share one sample of origin, sequenced in a study of CD8 T cells in Susac syndrome. The authors reverse transcribed roughly 0.5 to 1 ug RNA with random hexamers. TCRdb processed the immunoSEQ multiplex PCR reads anew with MiXCR; each CDR3 protein has one entry. The profile shows 300,000 to 350,000 distinct CDR3 sequences, approximately 90% of them singletons. Sequencing input: CD4+ T cells from PBMCs. The origin of the receptors is a human donor with multiple sclerosis.

The chain uses TRBV7-9 and TRBJ1-3; unclear D gene. Germline CDR1 and CDR2: SEHNR and FQNEAQ (reference sequence). Between the trimmed V and J ends, which lost 5 bases and 6 bases, there was a span of 11 bases. The CDR3 contains 13 residues. CDR3 sequence (DNA): TGTGCCAGCAGCCCCGGGGAGGCAAACACCATATATTTT. Encoded protein: CASSPGEANTIYF.

The V gene is TRBV19, the J gene TRBJ2-7; D is undetermined. In germline, CDR1 is LNHDA, CDR2 SQIVND (reference sequence). With 5 bases removed from V and 0 bases from J, the gap between germline ends came to 11 bases. The CDR3 covers 14 residues. Written as DNA, the CDR3 is TGTGCCAGTAGTTTTAAGGACCGCTCCTACGAGCAGTACTTC. Translated, it gives CASSFKDRSYEQYF.

The chain links TRBV5-1 to TRBJ2-7; 10 bases match TRBD1. CDR1 is SGHRS, CDR2 YFSETQ, per germline. CDR3 length equals 15 residues. The V and J ends lost 3 bases and 4 bases, in that order; junction bases with no gene match: 7. CDR3: CASSSRQGALYEQYF. DNA for the CDR3: TGCGCCAGCAGCTCCCGACAGGGGGCTTTGTACGAGCAGTACTTC.

This rearrangement joins TRBV7-3 to TRBJ2-3; D remains ambiguous. This CDR3 spans 13 amino acids. Germline-derived CDR1 and CDR2 are SGHTA and FQGTGA. The V and J ends lost 5 bases and 4 bases respectively, with 10 bases between them. In DNA form, the CDR3 reads TGTGCCAGCAGCCCCTACGTCTCAGATACGCAGTATTTT. It translates to CASSPYVSDTQYF.

The genes are TRBV4-3 and TRBJ1-2; D is perhaps TRBD1 (5 bases). Trimming shortened V by 0 bases and J by 0 bases, and 11 bases separated the two germline ends. This CDR3 spans 16 amino acids. Germline CDR1 LGHNA, CDR2 YSLEER. This chain's CDR3 is CASSQDREGTNYGYTF. The CDR3 DNA reads as TGCGCCAGCAGCCAAGATCGGGAGGGGACTAACTATGGCTACACCTTC.

This chain connects TRBV12-3 or TRBV12-4 to TRBJ2-3; 7 bases agree with TRBD2. This CDR3 comprises 15 residues. After removal of 6 bases from V and 2 bases from J, the junction contained 8 bases not matched to a gene. The chain's CDR3 is CASSPPAGLTDTQYF. As DNA, the CDR3 is TGTGCCAGCAGCCCCCCAGCGGGACTCACAGATACGCAGTATTTT.

The chain has TRBV7-2 and TRBJ2-1; D is ambiguous. From germline, CDR1 is SGHTA and CDR2 FQGNSA. Trimming left V 3 bases short and J 0 bases short, with 6 bases between. The CDR3 spans 14 residues. The CDR3 DNA follows: TGTGCCAGCAGCTTCTCTAGCTCCTACAATGAGCAGTTCTTC. Amino acid sequence: CASSFSSSYNEQFF.

This clonotype was seen a handful of times. The CDR3: CASSYSVKNEAFF. The CDR3 nucleotides read TGTGCCAGCAGTTACTCGGTGAAGAATGAAGCTTTCTTT. V gene TRBV6-5 combines with J gene TRBJ1-1, with D unresolved. The CDR3 loop spans 13 amino acids. CDR1 MNHEY and CDR2 SVGAGI come from the germline V gene. Trimming took off 0 bases at V and 7 bases at J, with 9 bases between the two ends.

This chain connects TRBV29-1 to TRBJ1-1; unclear D gene. Germline values: CDR1 SQVTM, CDR2 ANQGSEA. This CDR3 has 13 residues. Trimming pared 6 bases from V and 0 bases from J, leaving 11 bases between. This CDR3 reads CSVRRHLNTEAFF. The CDR3 nucleotides are TGCAGCGTGCGGAGGCATTTGAACACTGAAGCTTTCTTT.

The DNA for the CDR3 is TGTGCCAGCAGCCAAGATACCAGGACCGGCTGGGGCTACACCTTC. Its translation is CASSQDTRTGWGYTF. The chain uses TRBV14 and TRBJ1-2; D unclear. V gave up 0 bases and J gave up 8 bases, with 16 bases separating them. The CDR3 runs 15 residues. CDR1 is SGHDN, CDR2 FVKESK, per germline.

The CDR3 DNA follows: TGTGCCAGTAGTATCTATGGGAATGAGCAGTTCTTC. Residues: CASSIYGNEQFF. The chain joins TRBV19 to TRBJ2-1, with unresolved D. This CDR3 has 12 residues. Germline values: CDR1 LNHDA, CDR2 SQIVND (reference sequence). V was trimmed by 3 bases and J by 7 bases, leaving 7 bases between them.

The genes are TRBV5-6 and TRBJ2-5, with D perhaps being TRBD1 or TRBD2 (5 bases each). Trimming removed 3 bases at V and 2 bases at J, with 11 bases between. The CDR3 has 14 amino acids. CDR1 is SGHDT and CDR2 is YYEEEE in the germline V gene. The CDR3 here is CASSSGRRQETQYF. CDR3 sequence (DNA): TGTGCCAGCAGCTCGGGACGCAGGCAAGAGACCCAGTACTTC.

This clonotype has only one observation. This chain connects TRBV5-1 to TRBJ1-1, with a tentative D call TRBD1 (6 bases). Trimming left V 3 bases short and J 1 base short, with 10 bases between. Germline-derived CDR1 and CDR2 are SGHRS and YFSETQ. The CDR3 is made up of 14 amino acids. The chain's CDR3 is CASSSGQPNTEAFF. The CDR3 DNA sequence: TGCGCCAGCAGCTCAGGACAGCCGAACACTGAAGCTTTCTTT.

The chain recombines TRBV19 with TRBJ1-2; D gene ambiguous. The CDR3 length is 13 residues. The V and J ends lost 5 bases and 8 bases respectively, with 15 bases between them. From germline, CDR1 is LNHDA and CDR2 SQIVND (reference sequence). The chain's CDR3 is CASSDPRRGGYTF. CDR3 nucleotide sequence: TGTGCCAGTAGTGACCCAAGAAGAGGAGGCTACACCTTC.

This clonotype was counted between two and nine times. The chain employs TRBV14 and TRBJ2-5; D could derive from TRBD1 or TRBD2 (5 bases each). The CDR3 loop spans 15 amino acids. The V end lost 5 bases, the J end lost 3 bases, and 16 bases lay between the germline ends. Germline V gene data show CDR1 as SGHDN and CDR2 as FVKESK. CDR3: CASSTPWDVKETQYF. The DNA for the CDR3 is TGTGCCAGCAGCACACCCTGGGACGTAAAAGAGACCCAGTACTTC.

This rearrangement joins TRBV5-1 to TRBJ1-3; D uncertain. The CDR3 covers 17 residues. Germline values: CDR1 SGHRS, CDR2 YFSETQ. V was shortened by 0 bases and J by 0 bases, with 13 bases between the two germline ends. CDR3 bases: TGCGCCAGCAGCTTGGCCTCCGGACCGCTCTCTGGAAACACCATATATTTT. This gives the protein CASSLASGPLSGNTIYF.

The J gene is TRBJ1-1, the V gene TRBV5-6; TRBD1 aligns across 10 bases. The ends lost 2 bases at V and 4 bases at J; junction bases unmatched: 14. CDR1 and CDR2 from the germline V gene are SGHDT and YYEEEE. This CDR3 has 18 residues. Here the CDR3 DNA reads TGTGCCAGCAGCTTCTTGGGCCGACAGGGGGCGAGTAGCACTGAAGCTTTCTTT. Protein product: CASSFLGRQGASSTEAFF.

V is TRBV5-1 and J is TRBJ1-2; perhaps TRBD1 as D (6 bases). The V end lost 0 bases, the J end lost 7 bases, and 13 bases lay between the germline ends. The CDR3 sequence is 14 residues long. Germline values: CDR1 SGHRS, CDR2 YFSETQ. The CDR3, as DNA: TGCGCCAGCAGCTTGGGACAGCCACAGGGTGGCTACACCTTC. Protein product: CASSLGQPQGGYTF.

The chain combines TRBV6-2 or TRBV6-3 with TRBJ2-7, with 7 bases aligning to TRBD2. CDR1 and CDR2 from the germline V gene are MNHEY and SVGEGT. CDR3 size: 15 residues. After removal of 5 bases from V and 3 bases from J, the junction contained 10 bases not matched to a gene. The DNA of the CDR3 is TGTGCCAGCAGTCAGATTGGCGGGAGCTTCTACGAGCAGTACTTC. Translation: CASSQIGGSFYEQYF.

The chain has TRBV7-6 and TRBJ2-5; TRBD2 aligns across 10 bases. From germline, CDR1 is SGHVS and CDR2 FNYEAQ. V dropped 2 bases and J dropped 5; count of bases not matched to a gene: 11. There are 17 residues in the CDR3. The CDR3: CASSLRQRGGPGETQYF. CDR3 bases: TGTGCCAGCAGCTTACGGCAGCGGGGGGGCCCGGGGGAGACCCAGTACTTC.

The genes are TRBV20-1 and TRBJ2-3; TRBD1 aligns across 7 bases. The J segment lost 4 bases and the V segment lost 5 bases, leaving 18 bases of the junction unmatched. The CDR3 extends over 17 amino acids. Germline values: CDR1 DFQATT, CDR2 SNEGSKA (reference sequence). The CDR3 sequence is CSAQTGKSLILADTQYF. In nucleotides, the CDR3 is TGCAGTGCTCAGACAGGGAAGTCTTTAATTTTGGCAGATACGCAGTATTTT.

CDR3 DNA sequence: TGTGCCAGCAGTTCCTGGACAACGAGGAACACTGAAGCTTTCTTT. Residues: CASSSWTTRNTEAFF. This rearrangement joins TRBV12-3 or TRBV12-4 to TRBJ1-1; D is perhaps TRBD1 (5 bases). V shed 4 bases and J shed 1 base, with 13 bases lying between them. The CDR3 is 15 residues long.

This clonotype was counted a few times. The chain employs TRBV7-2 and TRBJ1-1, with a tentative D call TRBD1 (5 bases). The length of the CDR3 is 14 residues. V shed 1 base and J shed 5 bases, with 11 bases lying between them. Germline values: CDR1 SGHTA, CDR2 FQGNSA. CDR3 DNA sequence: TGTGCCAGCAGCTTAGGGCGGGGGGGAACTGAAGCTTTCTTT. As protein: CASSLGRGGTEAFF.

This clonotype was counted once. The chain carries TRBV7-8 and TRBJ2-3, with D perhaps being TRBD1 or TRBD2 (5 bases each). Trimming left V 3 bases short and J 4 bases short, with 11 bases between. The CDR3 extends over 14 amino acids. Germline CDR1 is SGHVS and CDR2 is FQNEAQ. The CDR3 nucleotides read TGTGCCAGCAGCTTCAGGGAGAGGGCAGATACGCAGTATTTT. It specifies CASSFRERADTQYF.

The CDR3 sequence is CASSLTYTEAFF. The CDR3 nucleotides are TGTGCCAGCAGTTTAACATACACTGAAGCTTTCTTT. The chain employs TRBV28 and TRBJ1-1; D is ambiguous. CDR1 is MDHEN, CDR2 SYDVKM, per germline. This CDR3 has 12 residues. The V end was cut by 2 bases, the J end by 3 bases, with 4 bases between. Full variable domain (remainder filled in from reference TRBV28 and TRBJ1-1): DVKVTQSSRYLVKRTGEKVFLECVQDMDHENMFWYRQDPGLGLRLIYFSYDVKMKEKGDIPEGYSVSREKKERFSLILESASTNQTSMYLCASSLTYTEAFFGQGTRLTVV.

The rearrangement joins TRBV4-2 to TRBJ2-1, with a possible D match to TRBD2 (5 bases). V was clipped by 5 bases and J by 1 base, with 9 bases between them. This CDR3 is 14 amino acids long. Germline CDR1 and CDR2: LGHNA and YNFKEQ. In nucleotides, the CDR3 is TGTGCCAGCAGCGGGAGAATATCCTACAATGAGCAGTTCTTC. Translated, it gives CASSGRISYNEQFF.

The chain joins TRBV6-5 to TRBJ2-3; perhaps TRBD1 as D (6 bases). Germline CDR1 MNHEY, CDR2 SVGAGI. Deletions cut 6 bases from V and 6 bases from J, with 10 bases between. The CDR3 is 12 residues long. The CDR3 sequence: CASSRGRDTQYF. The CDR3 DNA follows: TGTGCCAGCAGCAGGGGTAGGGATACGCAGTATTTT.